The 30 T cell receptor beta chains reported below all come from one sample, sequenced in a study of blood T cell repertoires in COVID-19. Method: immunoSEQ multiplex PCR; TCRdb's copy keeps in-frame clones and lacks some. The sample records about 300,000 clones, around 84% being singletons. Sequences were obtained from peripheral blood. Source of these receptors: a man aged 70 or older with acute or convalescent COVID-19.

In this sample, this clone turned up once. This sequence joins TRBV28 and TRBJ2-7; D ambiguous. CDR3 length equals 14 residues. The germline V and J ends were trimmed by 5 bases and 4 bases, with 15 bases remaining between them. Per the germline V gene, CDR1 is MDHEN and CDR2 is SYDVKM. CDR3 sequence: CASSLSFTPYEQYF. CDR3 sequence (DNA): TGTGCCAGCAGTCTAAGCTTCACTCCGTACGAGCAGTACTTC. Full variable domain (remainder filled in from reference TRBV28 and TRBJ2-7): DVKVTQSSRYLVKRTGEKVFLECVQDMDHENMFWYRQDPGLGLRLIYFSYDVKMKEKGDIPEGYSVSREKKERFSLILESASTNQTSMYLCASSLSFTPYEQYFGPGTRLTVT.

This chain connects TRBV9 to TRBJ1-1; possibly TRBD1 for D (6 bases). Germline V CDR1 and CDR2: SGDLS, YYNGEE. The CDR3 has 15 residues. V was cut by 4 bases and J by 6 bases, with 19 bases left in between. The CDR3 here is CASSLSAGGASEAFF. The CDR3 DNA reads TGTGCCAGCAGCCTTTCAGCTGGGGGGGCCTCTGAAGCTTTCTTT.

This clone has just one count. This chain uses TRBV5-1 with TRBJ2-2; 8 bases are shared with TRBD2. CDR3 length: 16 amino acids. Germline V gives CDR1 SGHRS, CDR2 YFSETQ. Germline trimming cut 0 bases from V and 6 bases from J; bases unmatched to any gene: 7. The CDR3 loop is CASSLGGAGVAGELFF. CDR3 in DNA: TGCGCCAGCAGCTTGGGTGGAGCGGGAGTGGCCGGGGAGCTGTTTTTT.

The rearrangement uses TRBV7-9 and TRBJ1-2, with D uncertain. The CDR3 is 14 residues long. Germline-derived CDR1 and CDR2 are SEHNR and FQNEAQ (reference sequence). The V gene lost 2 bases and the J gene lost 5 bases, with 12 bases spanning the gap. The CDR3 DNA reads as TGTGCCAGCAGCTTACTGAGCACGGTGTATGGCTACACCTTC. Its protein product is CASSLLSTVYGYTF.

In DNA, the CDR3 is TGCGCCAGCAATTCAGGCTGGGGAGGCACCGGGGAGCTGTTTTTT. Translated, it gives CASNSGWGGTGELFF. The gene calls are TRBV4-3 and TRBJ2-2; D may be TRBD2 (6 bases). The CDR3 spans 15 residues. V lost 7 bases to trimming and J lost 4 bases, with 16 bases between them. CDR1 and CDR2 from the germline V gene are LGHNA and YSLEER.

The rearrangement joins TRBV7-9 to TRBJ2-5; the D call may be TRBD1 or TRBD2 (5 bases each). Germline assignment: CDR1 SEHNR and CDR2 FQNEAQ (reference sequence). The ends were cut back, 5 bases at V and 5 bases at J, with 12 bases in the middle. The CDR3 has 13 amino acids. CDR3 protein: CASSLEGFETQYF. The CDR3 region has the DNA TGTGCCAGCAGCCTAGAGGGGTTCGAGACCCAGTACTTC.

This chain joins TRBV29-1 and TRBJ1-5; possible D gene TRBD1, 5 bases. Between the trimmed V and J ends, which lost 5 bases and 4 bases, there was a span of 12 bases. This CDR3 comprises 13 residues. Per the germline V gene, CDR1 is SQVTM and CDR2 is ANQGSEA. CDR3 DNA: TGCAGCGTTCAAGTGGGGGGGAATCAGCCCCAGCATTTT. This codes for CSVQVGGNQPQHF. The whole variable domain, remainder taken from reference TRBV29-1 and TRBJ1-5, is SAVISQKPSRDICQRGTSLTIQCQVDSQVTMMFWYRQQPGQSLTLIATANQGSEATYESGFVIDKFPISRPNLTFSTLTVSNMSPEDSSIYLCSVQVGGNQPQHFGDGTRLSIL.

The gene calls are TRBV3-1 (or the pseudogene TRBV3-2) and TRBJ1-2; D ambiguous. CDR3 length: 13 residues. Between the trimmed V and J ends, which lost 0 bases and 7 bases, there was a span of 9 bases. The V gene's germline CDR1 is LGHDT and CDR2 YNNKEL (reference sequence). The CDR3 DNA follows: TGTGCCAGCAGCCAAGAGAGGGTTGGTGGCTACACCTTC. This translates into CASSQERVGGYTF.

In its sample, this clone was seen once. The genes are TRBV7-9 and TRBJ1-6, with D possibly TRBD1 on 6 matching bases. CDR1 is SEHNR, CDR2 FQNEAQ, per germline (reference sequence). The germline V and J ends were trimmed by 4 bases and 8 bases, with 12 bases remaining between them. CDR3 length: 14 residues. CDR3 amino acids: CASSSREGDSPLHF. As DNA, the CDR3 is TGTGCCAGCAGCTCCCGGGAGGGGGATTCACCCCTCCACTTT.

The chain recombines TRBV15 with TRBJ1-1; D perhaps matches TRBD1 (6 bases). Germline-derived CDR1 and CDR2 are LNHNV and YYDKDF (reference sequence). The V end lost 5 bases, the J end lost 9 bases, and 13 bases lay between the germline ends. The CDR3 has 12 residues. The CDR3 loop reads CATSLGQGKAFF. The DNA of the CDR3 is TGTGCCACCAGCCTGGGGCAGGGGAAAGCTTTCTTT. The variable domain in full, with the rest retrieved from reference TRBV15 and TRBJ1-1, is DAMVIQNPRYQVTQFGKPVTLSCSQTLNHNVMYWYQQKSSQAPKLLFHYYDKDFNNEADTPDNFQSRRPNTSFCFLDIRSPGLGDTAMYLCATSLGQGKAFFGQGTRLTVV.

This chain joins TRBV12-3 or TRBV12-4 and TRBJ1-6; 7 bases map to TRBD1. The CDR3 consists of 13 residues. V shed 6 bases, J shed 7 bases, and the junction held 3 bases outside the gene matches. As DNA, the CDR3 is TGTGCCAGCAGCCAACAGGGGAATTCACCCCTCCACTTT. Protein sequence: CASSQQGNSPLHF.

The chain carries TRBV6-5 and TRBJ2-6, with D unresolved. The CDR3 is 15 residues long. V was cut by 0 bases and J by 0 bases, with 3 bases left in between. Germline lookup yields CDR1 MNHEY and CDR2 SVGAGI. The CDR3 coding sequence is TGTGCCAGCAGTTACTCTAGCTCTGGGGCCAACGTCCTGACTTTC. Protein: CASSYSSSGANVLTF.

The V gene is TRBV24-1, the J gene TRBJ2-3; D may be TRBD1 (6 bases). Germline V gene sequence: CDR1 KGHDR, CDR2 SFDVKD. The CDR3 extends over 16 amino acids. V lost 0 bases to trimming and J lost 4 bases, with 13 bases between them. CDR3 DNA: TGTGCCACCAGTGATTTGCCAGGGGCCGGCTCAGATACGCAGTATTTT. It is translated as CATSDLPGAGSDTQYF.

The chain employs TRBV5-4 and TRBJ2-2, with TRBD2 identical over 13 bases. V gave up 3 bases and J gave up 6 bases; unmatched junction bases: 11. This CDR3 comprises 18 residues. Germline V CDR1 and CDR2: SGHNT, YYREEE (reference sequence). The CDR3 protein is CASSSAPLTSGRAGELFF. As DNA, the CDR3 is TGTGCCAGCAGCTCCGCGCCCCTAACTAGCGGGAGGGCCGGGGAGCTGTTTTTT.

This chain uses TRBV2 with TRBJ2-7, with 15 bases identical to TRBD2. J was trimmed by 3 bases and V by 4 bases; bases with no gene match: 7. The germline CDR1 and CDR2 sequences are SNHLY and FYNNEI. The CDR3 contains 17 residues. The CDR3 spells CASSAPGLAGGFYEQYF. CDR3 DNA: TGTGCCAGCAGTGCTCCGGGACTAGCGGGGGGCTTCTACGAGCAGTACTTC.

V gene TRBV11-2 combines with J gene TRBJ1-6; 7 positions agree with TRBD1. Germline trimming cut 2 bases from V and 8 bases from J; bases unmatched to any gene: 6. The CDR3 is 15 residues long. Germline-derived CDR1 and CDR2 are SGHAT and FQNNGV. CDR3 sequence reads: CASSLLIQGYSPLHF. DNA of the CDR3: TGTGCCAGCAGCTTATTGATACAGGGGTATTCACCCCTCCACTTT.

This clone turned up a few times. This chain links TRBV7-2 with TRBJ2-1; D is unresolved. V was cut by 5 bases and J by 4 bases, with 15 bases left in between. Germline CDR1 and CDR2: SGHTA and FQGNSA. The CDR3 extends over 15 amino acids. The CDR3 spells CASSPLSSSYNEQFF. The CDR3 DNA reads TGTGCCAGCAGCCCCCTTAGCTCATCATACAATGAGCAGTTCTTC.

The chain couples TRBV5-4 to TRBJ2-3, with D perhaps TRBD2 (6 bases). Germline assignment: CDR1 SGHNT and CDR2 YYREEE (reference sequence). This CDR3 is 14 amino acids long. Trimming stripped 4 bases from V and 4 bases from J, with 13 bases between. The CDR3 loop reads CASSPPSAPDTQYF. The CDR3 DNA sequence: TGTGCCAGCAGCCCTCCTAGCGCCCCAGATACGCAGTATTTT.

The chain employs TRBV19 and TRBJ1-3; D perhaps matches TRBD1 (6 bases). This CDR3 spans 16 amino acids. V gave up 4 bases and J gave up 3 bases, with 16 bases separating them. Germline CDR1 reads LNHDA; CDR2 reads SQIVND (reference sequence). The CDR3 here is CASSTRASTGGNTIYF. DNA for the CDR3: TGTGCCAGTAGTACTCGGGCCTCGACAGGTGGAAACACCATATATTTT.

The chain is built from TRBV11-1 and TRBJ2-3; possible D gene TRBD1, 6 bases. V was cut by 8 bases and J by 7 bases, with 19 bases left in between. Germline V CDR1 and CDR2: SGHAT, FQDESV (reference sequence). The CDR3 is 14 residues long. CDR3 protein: CASGRKEQGNTQYF. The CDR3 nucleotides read TGTGCCAGCGGACGGAAGGAACAGGGTAATACGCAGTATTTT.

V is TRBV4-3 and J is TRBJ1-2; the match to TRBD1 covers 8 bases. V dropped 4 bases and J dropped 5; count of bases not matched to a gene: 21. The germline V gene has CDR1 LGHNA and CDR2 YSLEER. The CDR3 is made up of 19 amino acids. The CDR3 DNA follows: TGCGCCAGCAGCCCCAGCCACGGACAGGGTCGTCTTGGTAGTTATGGCTACACCTTC. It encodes CASSPSHGQGRLGSYGYTF.

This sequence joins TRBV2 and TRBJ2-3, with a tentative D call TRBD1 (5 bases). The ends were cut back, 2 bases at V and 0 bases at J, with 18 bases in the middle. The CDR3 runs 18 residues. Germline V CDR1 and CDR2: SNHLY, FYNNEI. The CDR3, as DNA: TGTGCCAGCAGTGAAAGGGGTACGACGGGTTTTAGCACAGATACGCAGTATTTT. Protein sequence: CASSERGTTGFSTDTQYF.

CDR3 nucleotides: TGTGCCAGCAGCTTATCGGAGGACCGTTATTCACCCCTCCACTTT. It specifies CASSLSEDRYSPLHF. J is TRBJ1-6 and V is TRBV7-2; D unclear. The CDR3 runs 15 residues. CDR1 is SGHTA and CDR2 is FQGNSA in the germline V gene. Trimming took off 2 bases at V and 8 bases at J, with 13 bases between the two ends.

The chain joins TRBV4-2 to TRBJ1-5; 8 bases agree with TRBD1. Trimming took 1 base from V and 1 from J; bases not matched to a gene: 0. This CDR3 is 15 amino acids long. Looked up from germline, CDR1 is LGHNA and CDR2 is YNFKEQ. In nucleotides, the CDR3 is TGTGCCAGCAGCCAAGGACAGGGGAGCAATCAGCCCCAGCATTTT. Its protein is CASSQGQGSNQPQHF.

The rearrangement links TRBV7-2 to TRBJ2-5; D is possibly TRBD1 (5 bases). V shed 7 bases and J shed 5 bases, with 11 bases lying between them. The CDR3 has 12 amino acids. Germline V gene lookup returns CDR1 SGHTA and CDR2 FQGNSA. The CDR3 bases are TGTGCCAGCACCAAGGGGATCGAGACCCAGTACTTC. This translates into CASTKGIETQYF. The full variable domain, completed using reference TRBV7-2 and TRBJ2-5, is GAGVSQSPSNKVTEKGKDVELRCDPISGHTALYWYRQSLGQGLEFLIYFQGNSAPDKSGLPSDRFSAERTGGSVSTLTIQRTQQEDSAVYLCASTKGIETQYFGPGTRLLVL.

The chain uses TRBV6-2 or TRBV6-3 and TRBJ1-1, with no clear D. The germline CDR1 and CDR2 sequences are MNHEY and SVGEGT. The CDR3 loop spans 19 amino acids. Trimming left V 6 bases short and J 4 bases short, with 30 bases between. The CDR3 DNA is TGTGCCAGCAGCTCCAAAACCCCAGGCGACCGAGGGCGTAGCACTGAAGCTTTCTTT. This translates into CASSSKTPGDRGRSTEAFF.

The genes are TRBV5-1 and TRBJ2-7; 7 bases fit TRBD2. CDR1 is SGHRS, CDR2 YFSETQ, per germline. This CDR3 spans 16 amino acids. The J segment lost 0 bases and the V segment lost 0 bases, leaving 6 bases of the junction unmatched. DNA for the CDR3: TGCGCCAGCAGCTTGGGGGAGGGGCCGGGCTCCTACGAGCAGTACTTC. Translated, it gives CASSLGEGPGSYEQYF.

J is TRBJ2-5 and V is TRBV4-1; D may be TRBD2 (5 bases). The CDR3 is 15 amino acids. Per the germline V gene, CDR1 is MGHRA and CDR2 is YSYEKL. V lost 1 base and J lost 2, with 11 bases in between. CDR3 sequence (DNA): TGCGCCAGCAGCCAAGTAGCCGGGGAACAAGAGACCCAGTACTTC. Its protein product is CASSQVAGEQETQYF.

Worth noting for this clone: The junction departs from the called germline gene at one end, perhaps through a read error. CDR3 in DNA: TGTGCCAGTAGTGAAGGTCGGCTAGTTGAGACCCAGTACTTC. It encodes CASSEGRLVETQYF. J is TRBJ2-5 and V is TRBV6-1; D unresolved. The germline V gene encodes CDR1 MNHNS and CDR2 SASEGT. The CDR3 sequence is 14 residues long.

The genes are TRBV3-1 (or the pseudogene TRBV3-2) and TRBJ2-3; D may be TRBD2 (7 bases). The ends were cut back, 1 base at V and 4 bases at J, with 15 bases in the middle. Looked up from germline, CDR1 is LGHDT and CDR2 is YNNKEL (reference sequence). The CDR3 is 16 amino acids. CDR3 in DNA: TGTGCCAGCAGCCAAGTGGGGGGGGGCGGGGCAGATACGCAGTATTTT. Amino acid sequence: CASSQVGGGGADTQYF.